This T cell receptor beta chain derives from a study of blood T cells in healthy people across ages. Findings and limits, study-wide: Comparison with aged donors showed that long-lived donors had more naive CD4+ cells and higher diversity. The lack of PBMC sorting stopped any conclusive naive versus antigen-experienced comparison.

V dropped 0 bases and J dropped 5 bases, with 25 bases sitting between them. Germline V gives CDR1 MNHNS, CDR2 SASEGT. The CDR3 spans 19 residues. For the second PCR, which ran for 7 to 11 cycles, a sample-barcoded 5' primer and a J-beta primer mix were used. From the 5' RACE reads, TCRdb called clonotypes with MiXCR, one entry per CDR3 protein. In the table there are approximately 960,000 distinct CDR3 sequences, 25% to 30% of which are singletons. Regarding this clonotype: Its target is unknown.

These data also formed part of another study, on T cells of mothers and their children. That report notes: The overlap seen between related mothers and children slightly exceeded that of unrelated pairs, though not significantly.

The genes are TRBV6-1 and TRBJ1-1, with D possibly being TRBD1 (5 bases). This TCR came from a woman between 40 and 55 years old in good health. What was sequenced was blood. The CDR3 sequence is CASSEALGLGLGAKTEAFF. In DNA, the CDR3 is TGTGCCAGCAGTGAAGCGCTAGGGTTGGGCCTTGGGGCCAAGACTGAAGCTTTCTTT.